This T cell receptor beta chain was captured by sequencing in a study of T cells in Graves' hyperthyroidism and ophthalmopathy. RNA transcripts yielded amplified TCR beta CDR3 regions. The HTBI set primed first-round TCR CDR3 RT-PCR. TCRdb re-called the multiplex PCR reads through MiXCR, storing one row per CDR3 protein. Of 350,000 to 450,000 distinct CDR3 sequences listed, approximately 17% are singletons. The CDR3 has 16 residues. Germline CDR1 MGHRA, CDR2 YSYEKL. The trim removed 1 base at V and 1 base at J, leaving 5 bases unmatched. This clonotype was seen ten or more times. The specimen was blood. The chain combines TRBV4-1 with TRBJ1-2; 8 bases line up with TRBD1. This sequence was found in a woman in her thirties with Graves' hyperthyroidism that later progressed to Graves' ophthalmopathy. The CDR3 spells CASSQGQGTRNYGYTF. The CDR3 DNA is TGCGCCAGCAGCCAAGGACAGGGGACCCGTAACTATGGCTACACCTTC.